Listed below are T cell receptor beta chains from one sample, sequenced in a study of regulatory T cells in long-lasting Graves disease. TCRdb independently ran MiXCR on the multiplex PCR reads; one entry per CDR3 protein. The sample includes roughly 430,000 distinct CDR3 sequences, roughly 15% seen only once; the top ten take around 10%. The same data also went into a second study, on T cells in Graves' hyperthyroidism and ophthalmopathy.

Sequencing used peripheral blood mononuclear cells (PBMCs), obtained at new diagnosis, from a patient treated with antithyroid drugs. Receptors were obtained from a woman aged 25-40 years with Graves disease. Each CDR3 is given with its conserved first and last residue. Each record gives: D gene, V gene, J gene, clone size, CDR3 DNA, CDR3 protein. A D gene is named only where the DNA matches it firmly. Clone size appears in some rows only: once, few, many, or a class for an expanded clone.

TRBD1	TRBV10-3	TRBJ1-3	few	TGTGCCATCAGTGAGGTGGGGACAGGACGTAGAAACACCATATATTTT	CAISEVGTGRRNTIYF
-	TRBV28	TRBJ1-5	many	TGTGCCATCACGACACCAGGGGATCAGCCCCAGCATTTT	CAITTPGDQPQHF
TRBD2	TRBV24-1	TRBJ2-3	many	TGTGCCACCAGTGACCATACCGGGACAGGGACTAGCGGGAGCGGGACAGATACGCAGTATTTT	CATSDHTGTGTSGSGTDTQYF
-	TRBV11-2	TRBJ2-3	many	TGTGCCAGCAGCTTAGTCGGAGGAAGCACAGATACGCAGTATTTT	CASSLVGGSTDTQYF
TRBD1	TRBV5-1	TRBJ2-7	many	TGCGCCAGCAGCTCGCCGACAGGGGACGAGCAGTACTTC	CASSSPTGDEQYF
TRBD2	TRBV5-6	TRBJ2-7	few	TGTGCCAGCTGGACTAGCGGGAAAACCTACGAGCAGTACTTC	CASWTSGKTYEQYF
-	TRBV20-1	TRBJ2-1	many	TGCAGTGCTAGAGACGGGACTCACAATGAGCAGTTCTTC	CSARDGTHNEQFF
-	TRBV29-1	TRBJ1-1	many	TGCAGCGTTCTGACGGGGACTGAAGCTTTCTTT	CSVLTGTEAFF
-	TRBV20-1	TRBJ1-5	many	TGCAGTGCTAGAGATCGGGCCCGCCTCATGCATTTT	CSARDRARLMHF
TRBD2	TRBV3-1	TRBJ2-4	many	TGTGCCAGCAGCCAAGGACTAGCGGGAGTCTCCAAAAACATTCAGTACTTC	CASSQGLAGVSKNIQYF
-	TRBV14	TRBJ2-7	-	TGTGCCAGCAGCCAAAGACTAATTCCGCGCGAGCAGTACTTC	CASSQRLIPREQYF
-	TRBV7-8	TRBJ2-3	-	TGTGCCAGCAGCCCCTCCATGTACGCAGTCACAGATACGCAGTATTTT	CASSPSMYAVTDTQYF
-	TRBV5-1	TRBJ2-2	many	TGCGCCAGCAGCTTACAGGGCTCGTTTTTAGGCGGGACCGGGGAGCTGTTTTTT	CASSLQGSFLGGTGELFF
TRBD2	TRBV6-2/TRBV6-3	TRBJ2-1	-	TGTGCCAGCAGCCTGACTAGCGGGAGTATCAGTGAGCAGTTCTTC	CASSLTSGSISEQFF
-	TRBV29-1	TRBJ1-1	many	TGCAGCGTGGGCCGTGGTGGGACTGAAGCTTTCTTT	CSVGRGGTEAFF
-	TRBV7-9	TRBJ2-1	many	TGTGCCAGCAGCCCCCCGTTTGGTGAGCAGTTCTTC	CASSPPFGEQFF
TRBD1	TRBV28	TRBJ2-7	many	TGTGCCAGCAGTTCCGAAGGGACAGGGAAGGACGAGCAGTACTTC	CASSSEGTGKDEQYF
-	TRBV7-3	TRBJ2-1	many	TGTGCCAGCAGCTTGGGACTCCCTGATGAGGAGCAGTTCTTC	CASSLGLPDEEQFF
-	TRBV19	TRBJ2-2	few	TGTGCCAGTAGTATTTTACAGGGCTTGTTTTTTACCGGGGAGCTGTTTTTT	CASSILQGLFFTGELFF
TRBD2	TRBV27	TRBJ2-7	-	TGTGCCAGCAGTTTTAAATCCCTGGGACTAGCGGGCGACGAGCAGTACTTC	CASSFKSLGLAGDEQYF
-	TRBV28	TRBJ1-2	many	TGTGCCAGCAGGACTCAGGGGAGAGGCTATGGCTACACCTTC	CASRTQGRGYGYTF
TRBD1	TRBV12-3/TRBV12-4	TRBJ2-3	many	TGTGCCAGCAGTCACCGGGACAGGGTCCCCGATACGCAGTATTTT	CASSHRDRVPDTQYF
TRBD2	TRBV6-2/TRBV6-3	TRBJ2-1	-	TGTGCCAGCAGATCAGGGCTTGGCGGACTAGGCTACAATGAGCAGTTCTTC	CASRSGLGGLGYNEQFF
-	TRBV6-2/TRBV6-3	TRBJ2-3	few	TGTGCCAGCACACGGGGAGCCTATGGGACAGATACGCAGTATTTT	CASTRGAYGTDTQYF
-	TRBV12-3/TRBV12-4	TRBJ2-3	-	TGTGCCAGCAGGCGCGCCGGTCGGTCCGATACGCAGTATTTT	CASRRAGRSDTQYF
-	TRBV7-9	TRBJ1-1	many	TGTGCCAGCAGCTCTTTCAGGGGAGACACTGAAGCTTTCTTT	CASSSFRGDTEAFF
-	TRBV27	TRBJ2-1	many	TGTGCCAGCACTCTCCTGGAATGGGGGAACAATGAGCAGTTCTTC	CASTLLEWGNNEQFF
-	TRBV6-2/TRBV6-3	TRBJ2-1	-	TGTGCCAGCAGTTACGTCGTGAATGAGCAGTTCTTC	CASSYVVNEQFF
-	TRBV12-3/TRBV12-4	TRBJ2-5	many	TGTGCCAGCAGTCCCCCGACAGGGACTTTCGAGACCCAGTACTTC	CASSPPTGTFETQYF
-	TRBV28	TRBJ1-6	many	TGTGCCAGCTACAAGGGGAATTCGGGGTCCCTCCACTTT	CASYKGNSGSLHF
TRBD2	TRBV3-1	TRBJ2-1	few	TGTGCCAGCAGCCAAGAGGTCTGGGCGGGAGTACACAATGAGCAGTTCTTC	CASSQEVWAGVHNEQFF
-	TRBV9	TRBJ1-5	-	TGTGCCAGCAGCGTAGGGGGGTACAATCAGCCCCAGCATTTT	CASSVGGYNQPQHF
TRBD2	TRBV2	TRBJ2-3	few	TGTGCCAGCAGGGGCGGGACTAGCGGGATTGGGACAGATACGCAGTATTTT	CASRGGTSGIGTDTQYF
-	TRBV7-2	TRBJ1-5	-	TGTGCCAGCAGCTTAACCTCGACAGGAGCGAATCAGCCCCAGCATTTT	CASSLTSTGANQPQHF
-	TRBV18	TRBJ2-1	few	TGTGCCAGCTCCAGTGGGGGCCCCCCAAGAGGTCGAAACAATGAGCAGTTCTTC	CASSSGGPPRGRNNEQFF
TRBD2	TRBV12-3/TRBV12-4	TRBJ2-1	many	TGTGCCAGCAGTTTTAGCGGGAGCGCTAGGAATGAGCAGTTCTTC	CASSFSGSARNEQFF
TRBD1	TRBV18	TRBJ1-4	few	TGTGCCAGCTCACCACTCCCCACGACAGGGGCAAAGGAAAAACTGTTTTTT	CASSPLPTTGAKEKLFF
-	TRBV18	TRBJ1-1	many	TGTGCCAGCTCATCTACTCTAACTGAAGCTTTCTTT	CASSSTLTEAFF
TRBD2	TRBV12-3/TRBV12-4	TRBJ2-1	many	TGTGCCAGCAGTTTTTCCCTAGCGGCTAGCTCCTACAATGAGCAGTTCTTC	CASSFSLAASSYNEQFF
-	TRBV20-1	TRBJ2-2	few	TGCAGTGCTAGCCTGACAGCGAACACCGGGGAGCTGTTTTTT	CSASLTANTGELFF
-	TRBV14	TRBJ2-1	many	TGTGCCAGCAGCCAAGATAACAATGAGCAGTTCTTC	CASSQDNNEQFF
-	TRBV4-3	TRBJ2-5	many	TGCGCCAGCAGCCAAGCCGTGGCGGAGCGAGAGACCCAGTACTTC	CASSQAVAERETQYF
-	TRBV13	TRBJ1-3	-	TGTGCCAGCAGTTGGCCCTCTGAGGGACTCTCTGGAAACACCATATATTTT	CASSWPSEGLSGNTIYF
-	TRBV18	TRBJ2-5	many	TGTGCCAGCTCACCTCGCTTAGTACGGGCAGGACTCGCAGAGACCCAGTACTTC	CASSPRLVRAGLAETQYF
-	TRBV25-1	TRBJ1-2	-	TGTGCCAGCAGGGATTTAGGTGGCTACACCTTC	CASRDLGGYTF
TRBD1	TRBV20-1	TRBJ1-1	few	TGCAGTGCTAGAAGCAGGGGGCTAGGGACTGAAGCTTTCTTT	CSARSRGLGTEAFF
-	TRBV27	TRBJ1-4	-	TGTGCCAGCAGTCCAGGCGCCCCCGGGAGAGAAAAACTGTTTTTT	CASSPGAPGREKLFF
-	TRBV11-1	TRBJ1-4	many	TGTGCCAGCAGCCGTACTAAAGAAAAACTGTTTTTT	CASSRTKEKLFF
TRBD1	TRBV30	TRBJ2-7	many	TGTGCCTGGAGTTGGGGACAGGGGTTTCGCGACGAGCAGTACTTC	CAWSWGQGFRDEQYF
-	TRBV19	TRBJ1-1	-	TGTGCCAGTAGTAACCCACCAGGGATCACTGAAGCTTTCTTT	CASSNPPGITEAFF
-	TRBV20-1	TRBJ1-1	few	TGCAGTGCTAGAGACCCTTTCCGGGAGCTTAAGGACACTGAAGCTTTCTTT	CSARDPFRELKDTEAFF
TRBD2	TRBV28	TRBJ2-7	many	TGTGCCAGCAGTGTGGGTAGCGGGAGTGGTAGGGAGCAGTACTTC	CASSVGSGSGREQYF
-	TRBV5-6	TRBJ2-2	few	TGTGCCAGCAGCCCACTGGCGGAGTCCCCCGGGGAGCTGTTTTTT	CASSPLAESPGELFF